This TCR beta chain was obtained from a study of monozygotic twins with inflammatory bowel disease. Study conclusions and caveats: Among IBD patients, TCRbeta diversity (inverse Simpson) was lower than in healthy co-twins.

Regarding this clonotype: Its matching antigen is unknown.

This CDR3 contains 16 residues. Looked up from germline, CDR1 is SGHRS and CDR2 is YFSETQ. TCRdb reprocessed the 5' RACE reads, keeping one entry per CDR3 protein, no DNA. Its clone listing holds over 100,000 distinct CDR3 sequences. The sample comprised blood. This chain joins TRBV5-1 and TRBJ2-7; the TCRdb call, TRBD2, lacks DNA for checking. The clonotype comes from a human donor with ulcerative colitis or Crohn's disease, or a healthy co-twin of an affected twin (not recorded which). The CDR3 protein is CASSLGRLAGGYEQYF.